The next 28 T cell receptor beta chains were all read from a single sample in a study of shared clonotypes between healthy human individuals. Clones were read by immunoSEQ multiplex PCR, and TCRdb kept only the in-frame ones, dropping some. The data contain about 99,000 clones, about half of them singletons. The specimen sequenced was PBMCs. Every receptor here comes from a woman aged 40 to 50 in good health. Some clones in this sample may be carry-over from other donors' samples.

In this sample, this clone turned up a few times. The chain has TRBV7-8 and TRBJ2-5, with 11 positions matching TRBD2. The length of the CDR3 is 13 residues. V trimming: 8 bases; J trimming: 4 bases; junction bases outside the gene matches: 3. From germline, CDR1 is SGHVS and CDR2 FQNEAQ. The CDR3 region has the DNA TGTGCCAGCGGACTAGCGGGCGGAGAGACCCAGTACTTC. Amino acids: CASGLAGGETQYF.

The rearrangement joins TRBV5-1 to TRBJ2-7; maybe TRBD1 (5 bases). V was shortened by 5 bases and J by 1 base, with 16 bases between the two germline ends. The CDR3 sequence is 15 residues long. The germline V gene encodes CDR1 SGHRS and CDR2 YFSETQ. CDR3 region: CASRNQGEISYEQYF. DNA of the CDR3: TGCGCCAGCAGAAATCAAGGGGAAATATCCTACGAGCAGTACTTC. The complete variable domain, with remaining parts taken from reference TRBV5-1 and TRBJ2-7, reads KAGVTQTPRYLIKTRGQQVTLSCSPISGHRSVSWYQQTPGQGLQFLFEYFSETQRNKGNFPGRFSGRQFSNSRSEMNVSTLELGDSALYLCASRNQGEISYEQYFGPGTRLTVT.

V and J are TRBV2 and TRBJ1-5; D is unclear. The germline gives CDR1 SNHLY, CDR2 FYNNEI. The CDR3 covers 12 residues. The V end lost 6 bases, the J end lost 5 bases, and 8 bases lay between the germline ends. The CDR3 sequence is CASSDSYQPQHF. DNA for the CDR3: TGTGCCAGCAGCGACTCCTATCAGCCCCAGCATTTT.

The CDR3 protein is CAWSGRIALNTEAFF. The CDR3 DNA reads as TGTGCCTGGAGTGGACGGATAGCTTTGAACACTGAAGCTTTCTTT. The chain joins TRBV30 to TRBJ1-1, with D uncertain. V lost 1 base to trimming and J lost 0 bases, with 12 bases between them. CDR1 GTSNPN and CDR2 SVGIG come from the germline V gene (reference sequence). The CDR3 loop spans 15 amino acids.

The chain is built from TRBV28 and TRBJ2-7; 12 positions match TRBD2. V shed 6 bases and J 4 bases; nucleotides not matched to a gene: 4. The germline V gene has CDR1 MDHEN and CDR2 SYDVKM. This CDR3 spans 14 amino acids. The CDR3 region is CASSLTSGSYEQYF. CDR3 nucleotides: TGTGCCAGCAGCCTGACTAGCGGGAGTTACGAGCAGTACTTC.

Turning to this clone: This likely traces to a read error, being one base from a far larger clone. The CDR3, as DNA: TGTGCCAGCAGCTCATGGAGGGAAAAACTGTTTTTT. Encoded protein: CASSSWREKLFF. The chain couples TRBV11-2 to TRBJ1-4, with D hard to call. CDR1 SGHAT and CDR2 FQNNGV come from the germline V gene. V was cut by 4 bases and J by 8 bases, with 8 bases left in between. The CDR3 length is 12 residues.

The V and J genes are TRBV6-1 and TRBJ2-3, with 10 bases that match TRBD2. Germline V gene lookup returns CDR1 MNHNS and CDR2 SASEGT. This CDR3 has 14 amino acids. V shed 2 bases, J shed 4 bases, and the junction held 0 bases outside the gene matches. The CDR3 loop reads CASSELAGADTQYF. As DNA, the CDR3 is TGTGCCAGCAGTGAACTAGCGGGAGCAGATACGCAGTATTTT.

The chain links TRBV6-6 to TRBJ1-6; D call uncertain. CDR3 length: 13 amino acids. Germline CDR1 reads MNHNY; CDR2 reads SVGAGI (reference sequence). Trimming removed 5 bases from V and 7 bases from J, with 9 bases in between. This chain's CDR3 is CASSVTANSPLHF. The CDR3 DNA reads TGTGCCAGCAGTGTTACTGCGAATTCACCCCTCCACTTT.

The chain recombines TRBV29-1 with TRBJ2-2; D possibly corresponds to TRBD1 (6 bases). Trimming removed 6 bases at V and 7 bases at J, with 9 bases between. The CDR3 is 11 amino acids. The germline gives CDR1 SQVTM, CDR2 ANQGSEA. CDR3 in amino acids: CSVRTDGELFF. CDR3 bases: TGCAGCGTCAGGACAGACGGGGAGCTGTTTTTT.

The rearrangement uses TRBV14 and TRBJ2-5; the D is unclear. Germline CDR1 SGHDN, CDR2 FVKESK. Trimming removed 2 bases at V and 1 base at J, with 17 bases between. The CDR3 has 17 residues. DNA of the CDR3: TGTGCCAGCAGCCAATCACCTCCTAACCGTGTCCAAGAGACCCAGTACTTC. Amino acid sequence: CASSQSPPNRVQETQYF.

With respect to this clone: A far larger clone lies a single base away; this is likely a read error. This sequence joins TRBV1 and TRBJ2-7. TRBV1 is a pseudogene segment. There are 12 residues in the CDR3. CDR3 sequence: CTSSQVGSEQYF. The DNA of the CDR3 is TGCACCAGCAGCCAAGTAGGTTCCGAGCAGTACTTC.

This clone was seen a few times. This chain joins TRBV11-3 and TRBJ2-1; the match to TRBD1 covers 8 bases. Trimming cost V 1 base and J 4 bases; bases outside gene matches: 3. CDR3 size: 15 residues. Germline loops: CDR1 SGHNT, CDR2 YENEEA. This CDR3 reads CASSLAGTGYNEQFF. The DNA for the CDR3 is TGTGCCAGCAGCTTAGCTGGGACAGGTTACAATGAGCAGTTCTTC.

Comment on this clone: Since the CDR3 does not end with the conserved phenylalanine or tryptophan, this likely comes from a read error. V and J are TRBV30 and TRBJ1-1; D is unresolved. CDR3 size: 13 residues. Trimming left V 8 bases short and J 0 bases short, with 13 bases between. In germline, CDR1 is GTSNPN, CDR2 SVGIG (reference sequence). The CDR3 reads CARSEGMNTEAFC. DNA for the CDR3: TGTGCCAGATCGGAGGGCATGAACACTGAAGCTTTCTGT.

This clone was counted once. CDR3 residues: CASSPSGRGGEQYF. The CDR3, as DNA: TGTGCCAGCTCACCTAGCGGGAGAGGTGGCGAGCAGTACTTC. This chain links TRBV18 with TRBJ2-5; TRBD2 matches 9 bases. The J call may be faulty, since TRBJ2-7 better matches the DNA end. The CDR3 consists of 14 residues. Germline loops: CDR1 KGHSH, CDR2 LQKENI.

The CDR3 coding sequence is TGTGCCAGCAGCTCGGGACAGGGACAAAATCAGCCCCAGCATTTT. The encoded protein is CASSSGQGQNQPQHF. The chain recombines TRBV5-6 with TRBJ1-5; 9 bases fit TRBD1. CDR3 length: 15 residues. From germline, CDR1 is SGHDT and CDR2 YYEEEE. The V and J ends lost 3 bases and 4 bases, in that order; junction bases with no gene match: 5.

Notes on this clone: Since a far larger clone is one base different, this is likely a read error. The chain employs TRBV18 and TRBJ1-4; 8 bases are a match to TRBD1. Germline V gene lookup returns CDR1 KGHSH and CDR2 LQKENI. This CDR3 region has 14 residues. The DNA for the CDR3 is TGTGCCGGCTCCCCCCGGGACAGGTCAGAAAAACTGTTTTTT. Translated: CAGSPRDRSEKLFF.

V usage is TRBV5-5 and J usage is TRBJ2-5, with D possibly matching TRBD1 (6 bases). Near its end, the DNA agrees better with TRBJ2-7, so the J call may be wrong. CDR1 is SGHKS, CDR2 YYEKEE, per germline (reference sequence). The CDR3 is made up of 17 amino acids. CDR3 bases: TGTGCCAGCAGCGCCGGGCTGCGGACAGTAAGCTCCTACGAGCAGTACTTC. Translating it yields CASSAGLRTVSSYEQYF.

The chain couples TRBV5-1 to TRBJ2-7; the match to TRBD2 covers 13 bases. This CDR3 has 17 amino acids. Germline V CDR1 and CDR2: SGHRS, YFSETQ. The J segment lost 2 bases and the V segment lost 0 bases, leaving 5 bases of the junction unmatched. The CDR3 region is CASSLGFGTSGAYEQYF. The CDR3 region has the DNA TGCGCCAGCAGCTTGGGTTTCGGGACTAGCGGGGCCTACGAGCAGTACTTC. Full variable domain (outside the CDR3, taken from reference TRBV5-1 and TRBJ2-7): KAGVTQTPRYLIKTRGQQVTLSCSPISGHRSVSWYQQTPGQGLQFLFEYFSETQRNKGNFPGRFSGRQFSNSRSEMNVSTLELGDSALYLCASSLGFGTSGAYEQYFGPGTRLTVT.

This clone was observed once. A read error is likely here: a far larger clone is one base away. The chain recombines TRBV7-9 with TRBJ1-2; D remains ambiguous. This CDR3 is 14 amino acids long. Germline assignment: CDR1 SEHNR and CDR2 FQNEAQ (reference sequence). CDR3 sequence reads: CASSSSPLNYGYIF. Written as DNA, the CDR3 is TGTGCCAGCAGTTCTTCCCCTCTTAACTATGGCTACATCTTC.

There are many counts of this clone. CDR3 sequence: CASSEWADTQYF. The CDR3 nucleotides are TGTGCCAGCAGTGAATGGGCAGATACGCAGTATTTT. V is TRBV2 and J is TRBJ2-3; no clear D gene. The V and J ends lost 2 bases and 4 bases respectively, with 4 bases between them. The CDR3 runs to 12 residues. The germline V gene encodes CDR1 SNHLY and CDR2 FYNNEI.

The count of this clone is one. V gene TRBV2 combines with J gene TRBJ1-4; no reliable D call. Trimming pared 8 bases from V and 12 bases from J, leaving 13 bases between. Germline loops: CDR1 SNHLY, CDR2 FYNNEI. This CDR3 region has 11 residues. The chain's CDR3 is CASSTVRELFF. The DNA for the CDR3 is TGTGCCAGCTCGACCGTTCGGGAACTGTTTTTT.

V and J are TRBV9 and TRBJ2-6; D is possibly TRBD1 (6 bases). Trimming took 0 bases from V and 6 from J, leaving 10 bases between them. The CDR3 loop spans 15 amino acids. Germline-derived CDR1 and CDR2 are SGDLS and YYNGEE. The CDR3 loop is CASSVGPGVANVLTF. The CDR3, as DNA: TGTGCCAGCAGCGTAGGTCCAGGGGTGGCCAACGTCCTGACTTTC.

The chain uses TRBV28 and TRBJ2-1; D may be TRBD2 (6 bases). Germline assignment: CDR1 MDHEN and CDR2 SYDVKM. V lost 3 bases to trimming and J lost 4 bases, with 13 bases between them. There are 15 residues in the CDR3. The DNA for the CDR3 is TGTGCCAGCAGTTTCTCGGGACTCCCGTACAATGAGCAGTTCTTC. It encodes CASSFSGLPYNEQFF.

Many counts were recorded for this clone. Other DNA sequences from this sample encode an identical CDR3 as well. This chain uses TRBV6-1 with TRBJ1-4; D is unclear. The CDR3 length is 15 residues. Trimming took off 3 bases at V and 5 bases at J, with 13 bases between the two ends. Germline CDR1 MNHNS, CDR2 SASEGT. The CDR3 sequence: CASSDGAGSNEKLFF. The CDR3 coding sequence is TGTGCCAGCAGTGATGGCGCGGGGTCCAATGAAAAACTGTTTTTT.

This clone appeared a few times. The rearrangement joins TRBV6-6 to TRBJ2-5, with a possible D match to TRBD2 (5 bases). Trimming pared 3 bases from V and 3 bases from J, leaving 8 bases between. Germline lookup yields CDR1 MNHNY and CDR2 SVGAGI (reference sequence). The length of the CDR3 is 13 residues. CDR3: CASSYAGEETQYF. Here the CDR3 DNA reads TGTGCCAGCAGTTATGCCGGGGAAGAGACCCAGTACTTC.

A few counts support this clone. The V gene is TRBV21-1, the J gene TRBJ1-5; no DNA check was done on the table's D call, TRBD1. TRBV21-1 is deemed a pseudogene. The CDR3 length is 14 residues. The CDR3 reads CASSEQGAGQPQHF. In nucleotides, the CDR3 is TGTGCCAGCAGCGAACAGGGGGCTGGTCAGCCCCAGCATTTT.

A remark on this clone: One base away lies a much larger clone, so this may be a sequencing read error. The J gene is TRBJ2-6, the V gene TRBV6-1, with D unresolved. CDR1 MNHNS and CDR2 SASEGT come from the germline V gene. The CDR3 is 16 residues long. CDR3 sequence: CASSEAYYSRANVLAF. CDR3 DNA: TGTGCCAGCAGTGAAGCGTATTACTCTAGGGCCAACGTCCTGGCTTTC.

The chain couples TRBV30 to TRBJ1-2, with 7 bases that match TRBD1. Germline CDR1 and CDR2: GTSNPN and SVGIG (reference sequence). The CDR3 has 15 amino acids. J gave up 2 bases and V 3 bases, and 9 bases lay outside the gene matches. The CDR3 spells CAWRQVRQGNYGYTF. In nucleotides, the CDR3 is TGTGCCTGGAGGCAAGTCCGACAGGGAAACTATGGCTACACCTTC.